This T cell receptor (beta chain) was identified in a study of blood T cells in healthy people across ages. Samples each had at least 5.5 micrograms of total RNA extracted. A second about 7 to 12 cycle PCR used barcoded and J-beta primers. A 12-random-nucleotide template-switch adaptor tagged each cDNA molecule. TCRdb processed the 5' RACE reads anew with MiXCR; each CDR3 protein has one entry. The sample yields a few hundred thousand distinct CDR3 sequences, 45% to 65% seen once. The CDR3 is made up of 16 amino acids. V was pared by 7 bases and J by 2 bases, with 19 bases between. The sequencing input was blood. The receptor was derived from a man in his fifties or sixties in good health. The chain carries TRBV12-3 or TRBV12-4 and TRBJ2-3, with TRBD1 as a possible D gene (6 bases). CDR3 nucleotides: TGTGCCAGCAAAAGAGCGGTCCGGGACAACACAGATACGCAGTATTTT. Encoded protein: CASKRAVRDNTDTQYF.